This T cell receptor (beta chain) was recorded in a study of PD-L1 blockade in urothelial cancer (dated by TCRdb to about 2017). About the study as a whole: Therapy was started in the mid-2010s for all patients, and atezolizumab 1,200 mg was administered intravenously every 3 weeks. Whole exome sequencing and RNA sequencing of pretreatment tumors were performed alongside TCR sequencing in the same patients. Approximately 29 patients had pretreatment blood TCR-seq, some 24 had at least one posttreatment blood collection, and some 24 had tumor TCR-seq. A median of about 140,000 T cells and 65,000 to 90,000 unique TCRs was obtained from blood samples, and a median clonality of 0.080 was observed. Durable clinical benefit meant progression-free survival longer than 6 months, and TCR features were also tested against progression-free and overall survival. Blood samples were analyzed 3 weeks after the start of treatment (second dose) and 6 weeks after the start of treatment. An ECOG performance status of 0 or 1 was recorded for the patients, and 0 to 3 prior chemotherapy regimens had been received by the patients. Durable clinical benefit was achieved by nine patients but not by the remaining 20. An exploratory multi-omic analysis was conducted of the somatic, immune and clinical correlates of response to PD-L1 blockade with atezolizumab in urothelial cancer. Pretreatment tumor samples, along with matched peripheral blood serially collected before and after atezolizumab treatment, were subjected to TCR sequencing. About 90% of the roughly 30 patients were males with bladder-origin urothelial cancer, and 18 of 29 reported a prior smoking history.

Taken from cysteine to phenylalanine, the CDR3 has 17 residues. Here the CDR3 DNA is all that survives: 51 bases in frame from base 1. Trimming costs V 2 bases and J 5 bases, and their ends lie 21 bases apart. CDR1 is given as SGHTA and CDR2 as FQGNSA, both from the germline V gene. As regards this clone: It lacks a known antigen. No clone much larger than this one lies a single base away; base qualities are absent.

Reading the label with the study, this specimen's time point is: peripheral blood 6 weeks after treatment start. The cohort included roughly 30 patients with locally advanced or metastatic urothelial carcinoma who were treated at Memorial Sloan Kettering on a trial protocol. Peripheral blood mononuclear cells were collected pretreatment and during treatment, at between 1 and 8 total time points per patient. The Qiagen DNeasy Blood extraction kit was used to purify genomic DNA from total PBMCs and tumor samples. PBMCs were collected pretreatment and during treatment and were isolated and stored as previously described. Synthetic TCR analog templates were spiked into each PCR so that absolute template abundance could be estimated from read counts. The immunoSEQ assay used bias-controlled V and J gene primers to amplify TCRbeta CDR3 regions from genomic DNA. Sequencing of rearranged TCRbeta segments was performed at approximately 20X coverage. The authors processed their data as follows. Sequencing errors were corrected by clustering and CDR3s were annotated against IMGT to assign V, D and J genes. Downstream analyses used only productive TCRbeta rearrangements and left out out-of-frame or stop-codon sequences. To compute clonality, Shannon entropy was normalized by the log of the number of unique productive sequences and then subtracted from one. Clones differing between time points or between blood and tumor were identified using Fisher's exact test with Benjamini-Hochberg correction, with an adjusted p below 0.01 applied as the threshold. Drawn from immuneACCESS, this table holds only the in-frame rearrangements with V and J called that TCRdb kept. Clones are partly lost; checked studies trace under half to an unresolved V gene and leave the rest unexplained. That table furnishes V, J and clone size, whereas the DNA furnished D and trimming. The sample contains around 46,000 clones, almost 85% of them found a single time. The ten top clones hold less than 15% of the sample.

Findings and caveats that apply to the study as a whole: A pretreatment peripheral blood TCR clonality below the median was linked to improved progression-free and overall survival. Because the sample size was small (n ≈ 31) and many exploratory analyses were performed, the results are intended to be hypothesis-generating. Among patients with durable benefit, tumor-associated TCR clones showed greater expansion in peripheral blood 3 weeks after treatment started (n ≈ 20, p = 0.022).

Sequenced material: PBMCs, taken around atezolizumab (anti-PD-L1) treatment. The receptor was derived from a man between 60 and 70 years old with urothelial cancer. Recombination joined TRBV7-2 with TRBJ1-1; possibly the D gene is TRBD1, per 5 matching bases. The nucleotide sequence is TGTGCCAGCAGCTTAAGTATCCAGGGAAGAGGTGATACTGAAGCTTTCTTT. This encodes CASSLSIQGRGDTEAFF.